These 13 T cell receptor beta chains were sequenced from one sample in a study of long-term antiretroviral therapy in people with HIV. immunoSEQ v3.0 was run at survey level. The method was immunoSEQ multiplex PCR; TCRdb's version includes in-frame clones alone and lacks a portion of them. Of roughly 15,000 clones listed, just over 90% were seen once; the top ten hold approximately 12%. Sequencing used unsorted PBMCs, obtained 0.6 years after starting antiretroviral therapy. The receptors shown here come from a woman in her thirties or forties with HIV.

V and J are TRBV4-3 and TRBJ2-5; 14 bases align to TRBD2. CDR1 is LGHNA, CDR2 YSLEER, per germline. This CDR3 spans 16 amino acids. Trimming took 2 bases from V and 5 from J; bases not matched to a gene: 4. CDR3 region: CASSQRLAGGYETQYF. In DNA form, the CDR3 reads TGCGCCAGCAGCCAAAGACTAGCGGGGGGGTATGAGACCCAGTACTTC.

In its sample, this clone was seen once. The CDR3 region has the DNA TGTGCCTGGAGTGTGGGGGGCAAGGATACTGAAGCTTTCTTT. Protein: CAWSVGGKDTEAFF. The chain recombines TRBV30 with TRBJ1-1; weak D call: TRBD1 (6 bases). Germline V lookup: CDR1 GTSNPN, CDR2 SVGIG (reference sequence). This CDR3 has 14 residues. V was pared by 0 bases and J by 5 bases, with 13 bases between.

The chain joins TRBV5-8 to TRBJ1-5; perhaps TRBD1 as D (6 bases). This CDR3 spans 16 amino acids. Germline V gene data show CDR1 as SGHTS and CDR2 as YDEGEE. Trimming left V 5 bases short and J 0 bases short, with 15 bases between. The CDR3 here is CASSIGQLLSNQPQHF. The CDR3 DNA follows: TGTGCCAGCAGTATCGGACAGCTCCTTAGCAATCAGCCCCAGCATTTT.

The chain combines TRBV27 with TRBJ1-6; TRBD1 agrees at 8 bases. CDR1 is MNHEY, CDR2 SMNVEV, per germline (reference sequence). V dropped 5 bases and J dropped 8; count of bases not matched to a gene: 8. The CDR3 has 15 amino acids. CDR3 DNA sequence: TGTGCCAGCAGTCTAGGACAGGGTTGGGATTCACCCCTCCACTTT. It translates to CASSLGQGWDSPLHF.

The CDR3 loop is CASSLTGPHNEQFF. The CDR3 coding sequence is TGTGCCAGCAGCTTGACGGGACCGCACAATGAGCAGTTCTTC. The V and J genes are TRBV5-4 and TRBJ2-1; D is possibly TRBD1 or TRBD2 (5 bases each). CDR1 and CDR2 (germline): SGHNT, YYREEE (reference sequence). Trimming left V 1 base short and J 5 bases short, with 10 bases between. There are 14 residues in the CDR3.

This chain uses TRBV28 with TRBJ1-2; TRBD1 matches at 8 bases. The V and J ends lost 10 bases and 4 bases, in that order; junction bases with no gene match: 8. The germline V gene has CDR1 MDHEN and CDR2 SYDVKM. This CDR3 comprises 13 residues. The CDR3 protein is CAITGQGTYGYTF. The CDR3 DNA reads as TGTGCCATAACCGGACAGGGCACCTATGGCTACACCTTC.

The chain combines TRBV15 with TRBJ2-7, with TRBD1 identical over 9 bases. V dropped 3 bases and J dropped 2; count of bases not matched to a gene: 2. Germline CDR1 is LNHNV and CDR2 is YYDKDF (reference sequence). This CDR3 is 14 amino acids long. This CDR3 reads CATSRDRGTYEQYF. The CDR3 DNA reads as TGTGCCACCAGCAGGGACAGGGGAACCTACGAGCAGTACTTC.

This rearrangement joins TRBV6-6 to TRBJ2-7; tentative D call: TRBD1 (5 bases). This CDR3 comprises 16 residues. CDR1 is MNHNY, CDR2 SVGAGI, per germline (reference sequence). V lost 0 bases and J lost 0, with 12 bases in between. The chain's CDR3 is CASSYSVRTNSYEQYF. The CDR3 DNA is TGTGCCAGCAGTTACTCCGTCCGGACAAACTCCTACGAGCAGTACTTC.

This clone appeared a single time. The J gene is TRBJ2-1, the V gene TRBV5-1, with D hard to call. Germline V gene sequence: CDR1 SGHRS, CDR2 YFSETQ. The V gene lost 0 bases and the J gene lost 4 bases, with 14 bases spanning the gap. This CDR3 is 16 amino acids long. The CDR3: CASSLEQHGSYNEQFF. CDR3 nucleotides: TGCGCCAGCAGCTTGGAGCAGCACGGTTCGTACAATGAGCAGTTCTTC.

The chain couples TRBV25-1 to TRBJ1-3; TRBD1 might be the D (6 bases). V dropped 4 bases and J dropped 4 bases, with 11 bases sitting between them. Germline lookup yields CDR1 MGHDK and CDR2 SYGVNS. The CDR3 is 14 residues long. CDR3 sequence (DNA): TGTGCCAGCAGTGGGCAGGGGACAGGAAACACCATATATTTT. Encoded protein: CASSGQGTGNTIYF.

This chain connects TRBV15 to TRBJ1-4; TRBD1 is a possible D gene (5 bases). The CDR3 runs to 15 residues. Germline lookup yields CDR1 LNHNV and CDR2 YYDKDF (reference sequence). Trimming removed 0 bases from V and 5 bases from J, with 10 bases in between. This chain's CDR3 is CATSRDVQANEKLFF. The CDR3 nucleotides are TGTGCCACCAGCAGAGATGTACAGGCCAATGAAAAACTGTTTTTT.

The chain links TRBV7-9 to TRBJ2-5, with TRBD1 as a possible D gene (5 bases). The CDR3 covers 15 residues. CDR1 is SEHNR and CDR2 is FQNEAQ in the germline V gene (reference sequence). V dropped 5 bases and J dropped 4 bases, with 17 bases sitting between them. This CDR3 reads CASSALPGMGETQYF. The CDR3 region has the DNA TGTGCCAGCAGCGCCCTACCAGGGATGGGAGAGACCCAGTACTTC.

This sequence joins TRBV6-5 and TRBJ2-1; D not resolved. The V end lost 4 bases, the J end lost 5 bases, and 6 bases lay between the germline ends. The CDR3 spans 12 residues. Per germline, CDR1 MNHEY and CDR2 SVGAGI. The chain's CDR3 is CASSSYDNEQFF. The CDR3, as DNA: TGTGCCAGCAGTTCCTACGACAATGAGCAGTTCTTC.